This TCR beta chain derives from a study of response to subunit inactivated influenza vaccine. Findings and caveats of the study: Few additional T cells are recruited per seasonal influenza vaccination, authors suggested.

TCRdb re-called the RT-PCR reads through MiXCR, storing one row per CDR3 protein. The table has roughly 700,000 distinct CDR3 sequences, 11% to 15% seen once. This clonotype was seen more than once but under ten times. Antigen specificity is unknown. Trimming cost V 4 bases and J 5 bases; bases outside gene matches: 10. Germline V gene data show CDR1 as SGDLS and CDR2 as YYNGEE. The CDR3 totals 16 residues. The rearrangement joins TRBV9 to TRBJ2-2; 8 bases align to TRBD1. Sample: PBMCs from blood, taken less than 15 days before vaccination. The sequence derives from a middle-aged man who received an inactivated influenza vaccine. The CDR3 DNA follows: TGTGCCAGCAGCCCTAAGACAGGGGCGGGGACCGGGGAGCTGTTTTTT. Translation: CASSPKTGAGTGELFF.